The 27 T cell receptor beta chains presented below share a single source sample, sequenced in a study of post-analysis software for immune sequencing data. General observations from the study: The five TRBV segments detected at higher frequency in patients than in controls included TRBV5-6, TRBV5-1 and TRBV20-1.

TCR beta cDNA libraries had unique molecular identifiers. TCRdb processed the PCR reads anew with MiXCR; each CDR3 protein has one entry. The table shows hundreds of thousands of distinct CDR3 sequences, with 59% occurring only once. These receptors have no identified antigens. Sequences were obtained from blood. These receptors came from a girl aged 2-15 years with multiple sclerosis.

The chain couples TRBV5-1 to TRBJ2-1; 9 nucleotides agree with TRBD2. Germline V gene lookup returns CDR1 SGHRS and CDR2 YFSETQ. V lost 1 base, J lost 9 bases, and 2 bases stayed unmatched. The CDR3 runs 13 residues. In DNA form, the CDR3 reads TGCGCCAGCAGCTTGACACTAGCGGGTGAGCAGTTCTTC. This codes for CASSLTLAGEQFF.

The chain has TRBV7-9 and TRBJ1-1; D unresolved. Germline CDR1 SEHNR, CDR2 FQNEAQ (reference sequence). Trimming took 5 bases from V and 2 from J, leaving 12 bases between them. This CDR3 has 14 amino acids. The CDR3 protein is CASSRLELNTEAFF. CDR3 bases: TGTGCCAGCAGCCGCTTGGAGCTAAACACTGAAGCTTTCTTT.

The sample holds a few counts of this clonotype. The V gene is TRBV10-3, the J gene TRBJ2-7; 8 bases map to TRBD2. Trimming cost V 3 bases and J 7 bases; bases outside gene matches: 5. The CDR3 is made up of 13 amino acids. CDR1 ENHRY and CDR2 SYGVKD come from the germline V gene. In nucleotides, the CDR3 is TGTGCCATCAGTGACGGGAGGGACGAAGAGCAGTACTTC. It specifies CAISDGRDEEQYF.

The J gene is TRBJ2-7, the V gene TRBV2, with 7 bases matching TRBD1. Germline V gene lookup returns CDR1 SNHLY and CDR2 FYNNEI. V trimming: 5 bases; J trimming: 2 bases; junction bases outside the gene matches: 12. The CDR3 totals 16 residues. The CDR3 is CASSPRPGQITYEQYF. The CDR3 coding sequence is TGTGCCAGCAGTCCTCGTCCGGGACAGATTACCTACGAGCAGTACTTC.

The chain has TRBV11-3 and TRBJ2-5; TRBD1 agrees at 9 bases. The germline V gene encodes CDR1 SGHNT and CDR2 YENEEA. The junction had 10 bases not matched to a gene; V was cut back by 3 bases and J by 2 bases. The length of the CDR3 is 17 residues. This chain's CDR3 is CASSFGGTGSVQETQYF. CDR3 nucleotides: TGTGCCAGCAGCTTCGGGGGGACAGGGTCAGTTCAAGAGACCCAGTACTTC.

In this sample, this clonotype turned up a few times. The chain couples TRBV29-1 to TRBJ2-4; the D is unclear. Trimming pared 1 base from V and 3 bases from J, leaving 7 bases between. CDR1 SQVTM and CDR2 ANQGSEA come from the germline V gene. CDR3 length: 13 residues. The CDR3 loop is CSVEGKVKNIQYF. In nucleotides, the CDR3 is TGCAGCGTTGAAGGCAAAGTCAAAAACATTCAGTACTTC.

This CDR3 is CASSSALGQGAYEQYF. The CDR3 DNA reads as TGTGCCAGCAGTTCAGCGCTTGGACAGGGGGCCTACGAGCAGTACTTC. J is TRBJ2-7 and V is TRBV12-3 or TRBV12-4, with 10 bases fitting TRBD1. J gave up 2 bases and V 4 bases, and 8 bases lay outside the gene matches. CDR3 size: 16 residues.

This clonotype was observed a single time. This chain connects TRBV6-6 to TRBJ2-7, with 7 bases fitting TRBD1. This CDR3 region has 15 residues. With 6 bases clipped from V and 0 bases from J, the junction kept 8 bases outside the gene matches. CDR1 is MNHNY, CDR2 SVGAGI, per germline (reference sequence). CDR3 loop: CASRGGQLSSYEQYF. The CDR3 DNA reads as TGTGCCAGCAGAGGGGGACAGCTTAGCTCCTACGAGCAGTACTTC.

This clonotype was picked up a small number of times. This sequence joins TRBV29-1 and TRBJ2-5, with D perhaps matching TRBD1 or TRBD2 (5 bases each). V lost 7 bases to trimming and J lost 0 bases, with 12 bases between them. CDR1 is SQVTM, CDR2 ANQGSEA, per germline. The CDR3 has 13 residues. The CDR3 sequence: CSAVGVDQETQYF. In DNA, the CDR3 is TGCAGCGCCGTGGGGGTGGACCAAGAGACCCAGTACTTC.

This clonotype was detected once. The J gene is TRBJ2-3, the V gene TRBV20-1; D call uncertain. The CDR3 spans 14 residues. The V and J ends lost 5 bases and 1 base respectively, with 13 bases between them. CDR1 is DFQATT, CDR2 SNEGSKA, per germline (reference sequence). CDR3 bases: TGCAGTGCTGCGGACCAGAGAGGCACAGATACGCAGTATTTT. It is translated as CSAADQRGTDTQYF.

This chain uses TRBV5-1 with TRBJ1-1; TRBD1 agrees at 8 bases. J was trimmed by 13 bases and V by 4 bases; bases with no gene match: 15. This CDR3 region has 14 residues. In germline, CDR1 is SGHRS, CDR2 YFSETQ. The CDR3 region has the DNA TGCGCCAGCAGCCCGACGGACAGGGTGGTTTGGAGTTTCTTT. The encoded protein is CASSPTDRVVWSFF. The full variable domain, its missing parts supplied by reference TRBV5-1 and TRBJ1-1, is KAGVTQTPRYLIKTRGQQVTLSCSPISGHRSVSWYQQTPGQGLQFLFEYFSETQRNKGNFPGRFSGRQFSNSRSEMNVSTLELGDSALYLCASSPTDRVVWSFFGQGTRLTVV.

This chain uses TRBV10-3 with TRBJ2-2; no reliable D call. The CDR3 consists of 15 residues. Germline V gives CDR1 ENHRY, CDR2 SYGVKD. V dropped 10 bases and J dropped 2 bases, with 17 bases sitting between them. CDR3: CATSSVTSNTGELFF. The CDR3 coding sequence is TGTGCCACCTCGTCAGTCACATCAAACACCGGGGAGCTGTTTTTT.

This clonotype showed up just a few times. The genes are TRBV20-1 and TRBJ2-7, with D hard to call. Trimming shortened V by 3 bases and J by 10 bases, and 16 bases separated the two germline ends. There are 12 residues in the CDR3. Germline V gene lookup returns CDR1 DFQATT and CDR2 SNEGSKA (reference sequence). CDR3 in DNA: TGCAGTGCTAGGAAGGGTCCCTCCGATCAGTACTTC. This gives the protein CSARKGPSDQYF.

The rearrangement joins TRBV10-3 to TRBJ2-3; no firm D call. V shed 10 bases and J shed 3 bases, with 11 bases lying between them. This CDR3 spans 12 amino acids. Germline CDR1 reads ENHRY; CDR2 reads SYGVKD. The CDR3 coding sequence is TGTGCCACCGCGTCCTCGACAGATACGCAGTATTTT. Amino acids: CATASSTDTQYF.

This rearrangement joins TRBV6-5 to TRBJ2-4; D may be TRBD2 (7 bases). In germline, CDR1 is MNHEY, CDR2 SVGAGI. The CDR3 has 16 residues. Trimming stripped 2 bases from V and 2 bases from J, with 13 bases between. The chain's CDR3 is CASSYQGGGPKNIQYF. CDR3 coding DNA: TGTGCCAGCAGTTACCAAGGGGGAGGGCCCAAAAACATTCAGTACTTC.

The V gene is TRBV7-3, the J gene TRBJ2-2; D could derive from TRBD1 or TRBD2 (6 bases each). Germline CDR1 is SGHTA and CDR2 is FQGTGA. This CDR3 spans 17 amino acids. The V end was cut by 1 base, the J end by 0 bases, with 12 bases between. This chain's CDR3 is CASSLKVGGANTGELFF. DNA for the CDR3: TGTGCCAGCAGCTTAAAGGTGGGGGGCGCGAACACCGGGGAGCTGTTTTTT. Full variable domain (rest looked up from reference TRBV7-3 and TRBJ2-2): GAGVSQTPSNKVTEKGKYVELRCDPISGHTALYWYRQSLGQGPEFLIYFQGTGAADDSGLPNDRFFAVRPEGSVSTLKIQRTERGDSAVYLCASSLKVGGANTGELFFGEGSRLTVL.

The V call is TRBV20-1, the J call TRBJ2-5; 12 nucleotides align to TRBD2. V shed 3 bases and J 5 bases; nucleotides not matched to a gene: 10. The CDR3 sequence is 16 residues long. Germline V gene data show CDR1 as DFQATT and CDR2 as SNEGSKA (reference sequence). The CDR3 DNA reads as TGCAGTGCTAGTAAACTAGCGGGAGGTCGGGAGGAGACCCAGTACTTC. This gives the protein CSASKLAGGREETQYF.

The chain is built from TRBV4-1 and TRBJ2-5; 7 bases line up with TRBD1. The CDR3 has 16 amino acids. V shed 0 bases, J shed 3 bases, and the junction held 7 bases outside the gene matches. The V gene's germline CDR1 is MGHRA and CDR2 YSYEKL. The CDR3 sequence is CASSQEWGTGEETQYF. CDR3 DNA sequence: TGCGCCAGCAGCCAAGAATGGGGTACAGGGGAAGAGACCCAGTACTTC.

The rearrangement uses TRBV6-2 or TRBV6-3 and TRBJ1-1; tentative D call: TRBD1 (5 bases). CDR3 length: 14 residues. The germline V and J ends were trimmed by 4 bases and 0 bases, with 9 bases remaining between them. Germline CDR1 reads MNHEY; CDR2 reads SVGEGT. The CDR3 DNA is TGTGCCAGCAGTTGGCAGGGCTTGAACACTGAAGCTTTCTTT. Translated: CASSWQGLNTEAFF.

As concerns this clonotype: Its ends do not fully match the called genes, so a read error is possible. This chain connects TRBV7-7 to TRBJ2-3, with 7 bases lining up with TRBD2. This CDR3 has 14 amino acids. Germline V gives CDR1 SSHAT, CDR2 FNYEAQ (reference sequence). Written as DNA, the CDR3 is TGTGCTAGCAGCTTAGGGGCAGCGGGGAATACGCAGTATTTT. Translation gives CASSLGAAGNTQYF.

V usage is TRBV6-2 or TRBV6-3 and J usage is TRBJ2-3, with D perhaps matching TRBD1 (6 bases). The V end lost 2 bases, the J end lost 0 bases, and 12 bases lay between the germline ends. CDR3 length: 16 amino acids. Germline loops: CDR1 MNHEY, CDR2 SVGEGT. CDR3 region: CASSYLGTPSTDTQYF. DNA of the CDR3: TGTGCCAGCAGTTACCTCGGGACACCGAGCACAGATACGCAGTATTTT.

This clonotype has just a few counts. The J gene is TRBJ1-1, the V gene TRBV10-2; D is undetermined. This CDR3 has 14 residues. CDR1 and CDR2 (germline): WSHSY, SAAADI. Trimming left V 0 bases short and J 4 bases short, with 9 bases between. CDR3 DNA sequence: TGCGCCAGCAGTGAGTCCCGTGGAGGCACTGAAGCTTTCTTT. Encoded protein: CASSESRGGTEAFF.

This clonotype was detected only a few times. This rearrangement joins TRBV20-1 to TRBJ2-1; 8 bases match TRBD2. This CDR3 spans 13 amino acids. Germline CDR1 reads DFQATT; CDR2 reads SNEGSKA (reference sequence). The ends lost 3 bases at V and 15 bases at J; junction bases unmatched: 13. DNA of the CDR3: TGCAGTGCTAGTCCAAGCGGGGGCCTTGGCGGGTTCTTC. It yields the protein CSASPSGGLGGFF.

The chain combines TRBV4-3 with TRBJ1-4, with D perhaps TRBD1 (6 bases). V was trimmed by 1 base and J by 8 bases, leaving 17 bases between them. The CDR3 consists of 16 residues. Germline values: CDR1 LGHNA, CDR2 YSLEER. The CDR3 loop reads CASSQVLGRGQEKLFF. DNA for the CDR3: TGCGCCAGCAGCCAAGTGCTTGGAAGGGGACAAGAAAAACTGTTTTTT.

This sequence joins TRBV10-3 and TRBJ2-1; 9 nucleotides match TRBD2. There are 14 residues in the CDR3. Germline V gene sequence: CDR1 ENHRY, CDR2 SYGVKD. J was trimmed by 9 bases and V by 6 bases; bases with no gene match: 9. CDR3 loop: CAISGPSGAGEQFF. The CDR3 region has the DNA TGTGCCATCAGCGGCCCTAGCGGGGCGGGTGAGCAGTTCTTC.

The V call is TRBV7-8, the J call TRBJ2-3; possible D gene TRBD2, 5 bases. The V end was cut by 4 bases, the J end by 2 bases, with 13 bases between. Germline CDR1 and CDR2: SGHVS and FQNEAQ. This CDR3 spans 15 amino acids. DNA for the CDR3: TGTGCCAGCAGCTCTCGGAACGGGGTCACAGATACGCAGTATTTT. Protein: CASSSRNGVTDTQYF.

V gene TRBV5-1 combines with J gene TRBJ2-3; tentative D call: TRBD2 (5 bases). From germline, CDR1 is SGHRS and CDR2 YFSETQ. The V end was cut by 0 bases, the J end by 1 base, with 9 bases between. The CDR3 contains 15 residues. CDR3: CASSLETRGTDTQYF. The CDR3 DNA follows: TGCGCCAGCAGCTTGGAGACGAGGGGCACAGATACGCAGTATTTT.